The rows below give T cell receptor beta chains drawn from one sample of a study of blood T cell repertoires in COVID-19. TCRdb keeps only in-frame clones here, not all; method: immunoSEQ multiplex PCR. The sample has some 400,000 clones; 75% to 90% are singletons. The source material was PBMCs or T cells enriched from blood (not recorded which). These receptors were obtained from a man younger than 40 who had recovered from COVID-19. The CDR3 runs from the conserved cysteine through the conserved F or W. A D gene is named only where the DNA matches it firmly. The size entry is marked missing in some rows and otherwise reads once, few, many or a size class.

V gene,clone size,D gene,J gene,CDR3 DNA,CDR3 protein
TRBV7-9,few,NA,TRBJ1-2,TGTGCCAGCAGCAAAGCCGGTTCCGCTGGCTACACCTTC,CASSKAGSAGYTF
TRBV27,once,TRBD2,TRBJ2-1,TGTGCCAGCAGATACGGGGCTAGCGGGAGGTACAATGAGCAGTTCTTC,CASRYGASGRYNEQFF
TRBV5-8,few,TRBD1,TRBJ2-6,TGTGCCAGCGCACCAATAGGGACAGGGTTTGGGGCCAACGTCCTGACTTTC,CASAPIGTGFGANVLTF
TRBV4-1,NA,NA,TRBJ1-5,TGCGCCAGCAGCCAAGTCCGTCTAGGGGTTCTAGATCAGCCCCAGCATTTT,CASSQVRLGVLDQPQHF
TRBV7-9,NA,TRBD2,TRBJ2-1,TGTGCCAGCAGCTTACAGCGGGAGGGCCGGGGGGACAATGAGCAGTTCTTC,CASSLQREGRGDNEQFF
TRBV9,NA,NA,TRBJ1-1,TGTGCCAGCAGCCCCCATCAGGGGAACACTGAAGCTTTCTTT,CASSPHQGNTEAFF
TRBV9,NA,TRBD1,TRBJ2-1,TGTGCCAGCAGCGTTGGGACAGGGGGCGGAAATGAGCAGTTCTTC,CASSVGTGGGNEQFF
TRBV25-1,once,NA,TRBJ2-7,TGTGCCAGCAGTGGAGGGCCCAGCGCGAGCTCCTACGAGCAGTACTTC,CASSGGPSASSYEQYF
TRBV2,NA,NA,TRBJ1-2,TGTGCCAGCATCCGGGGTAGGGAAGGCTACACCTTC,CASIRGREGYTF
TRBV30,NA,TRBD2,TRBJ2-2,TGTGCCCGCAGACTCGACGGGACTAGCGGGAGGGCCGCTAACACCGGGGAGCTGTTTTTT,CARRLDGTSGRAANTGELFF
TRBV30,once,NA,TRBJ2-7,TGTGCCTGGAGTGGCCAAAGGAGGCAGTACTTC,CAWSGQRRQYF
TRBV2,NA,TRBD1,TRBJ1-4,TGTGCCAGCAGTGAAATGGCCAGGGGGGTCTTT,CASSEMARGVF
TRBV10-1,NA,TRBD2,TRBJ2-1,TGCGCCAGCAGTGAGTTAGCGGGAAGCATTAATGAGCAGTTCTTC,CASSELAGSINEQFF
TRBV5-4,NA,TRBD1,TRBJ1-1,TGTGCCAGCAGCTTGGGGTCAGGGGGCGGAGGGGCTGAAGCTTTCTTT,CASSLGSGGGGAEAFF
TRBV19,NA,TRBD1,TRBJ1-4,TGTGCCAGTAGTAGGACAGGGGCTCTCGGTGAAAAACTGTTTTTT,CASSRTGALGEKLFF
TRBV28,NA,NA,TRBJ1-5,TGTGCCAGCAGTTTGGTACAGGGCGGCAATCAGCCCCAGCATTTT,CASSLVQGGNQPQHF
TRBV7-9,NA,NA,TRBJ1-4,TGTGCCAGCAGCTTGAGGGACAAACGAAGTGAAAAACTGTTTTTT,CASSLRDKRSEKLFF
TRBV10-3,NA,NA,TRBJ1-3,TGTGCCATCAGTGGGAGCTCGAACACCATATATTTT,CAISGSSNTIYF
TRBV27,NA,TRBD1,TRBJ1-1,TGTGCCAGCAACCCAAAGCCCCCGGGACAGGGCCCTTTCGGCACTGAAGCTTTCTTT,CASNPKPPGQGPFGTEAFF
TRBV24-1,NA,NA,TRBJ1-2,TGTGCCACCAGTGATTCAGCCTTGGTGAAGGGAGATGGCTACACCTTC,CATSDSALVKGDGYTF
TRBV28,NA,TRBD1,TRBJ1-2,TGTGCCAGCACACCGACTGTACAGGGGGAAGGTGGCTACACCTTC,CASTPTVQGEGGYTF
TRBV6-5,once,TRBD2,TRBJ2-7,TGTGCCAGCAGCCCGGGGGGCTACGAGCAGTACTTC,CASSPGGYEQYF
TRBV5-1,NA,NA,TRBJ1-1,TGCGCCAGCAGCGTAGACAGCATGAACACTGAAGCTTTCTTT,CASSVDSMNTEAFF
TRBV7-6,NA,TRBD2,TRBJ2-1,TGTGCCAGCAGCTTAGTTGGCGGGGGGTACAATGAGCAGTTCTTC,CASSLVGGGYNEQFF
TRBV3-1/TRBV3-2,NA,TRBD2,TRBJ2-5,TGTGCCAGCAGCCCCCAAGAGAGGAGGCTAGCGGGAAGACCGCAAGAGACCCAGTACTTC,CASSPQERRLAGRPQETQYF
TRBV5-5,NA,NA,TRBJ2-7,TGTGCCAGCAGCTTGGAACAACCCGGCGGGGTCGCCTACGAGCAGTACTTC,CASSLEQPGGVAYEQYF
TRBV12-5,NA,NA,TRBJ2-1,TGTGCTAGTGGTAACGGGACATTTCCCATTAATGAGCAGTTCTTC,CASGNGTFPINEQFF
TRBV2,NA,TRBD1,TRBJ1-1,TGTGCCAGCAGGACAGGGCTGGAGAACACTGAAGCTTTCTTT,CASRTGLENTEAFF
TRBV21-1,NA,NA,TRBJ2-7,TGTGCCAGCAGCACCCACACCGGGGGGGGTCCTCTCTACGAGCAGTACTTC,CASSTHTGGGPLYEQYF
TRBV9,NA,TRBD2,TRBJ2-1,TGTGCCAGCAGCGTAGCTAGCGGGAGCAGGGAGCTTGAGCAGTTCTTC,CASSVASGSRELEQFF
TRBV7-9,NA,NA,TRBJ1-2,TGTGCCAGCAGCTTAGTGCCCGGACGAGGAGGTGAGGGCTACACCTTC,CASSLVPGRGGEGYTF
TRBV28,NA,NA,TRBJ2-7,TGTGCCATCACCTCGCACGGCGAGCAGTACTTC,CAITSHGEQYF
TRBV28,NA,NA,TRBJ1-2,TGTGCCAGCAGTTTTCGGAACAGAATCTATGGCTACACCTTC,CASSFRNRIYGYTF
TRBV6-4,few,TRBD1,TRBJ2-1,TGTGCCAGCAGCAGGGGGCAGCCCTACAATGAGCAGTTCTTC,CASSRGQPYNEQFF
TRBV12-3/TRBV12-4,NA,NA,TRBJ1-1,TGTGCCAGTGGCAGTCATATGAACACTGAAGCTTTCTTT,CASGSHMNTEAFF
TRBV28,NA,NA,TRBJ1-1,TGTGCCAGCAGTACTGGTATTCTGTCCAGGTCGGACACTGAAGCTTTCTTT,CASSTGILSRSDTEAFF
TRBV3-1/TRBV3-2,NA,NA,TRBJ1-5,TGTGCCAGCAGCCAAACAAACGGGGATCAGCCCCAGCATTTT,CASSQTNGDQPQHF
TRBV10-1,NA,NA,TRBJ1-5,TGCGCCAGCAGTCCAGGGGGCAATCAGCCCCAGCATTTT,CASSPGGNQPQHF
TRBV11-2,NA,NA,TRBJ2-1,TGTGCCAGCAGCAAACCAGACTATGGGCAGTTCTTC,CASSKPDYGQFF
TRBV10-3,NA,NA,TRBJ1-2,TGTGCCATCAGTGAGGACAGCTATGGCTACACCTTC,CAISEDSYGYTF
TRBV27,once,TRBD1,TRBJ2-3,TGTGCCAGCAGTTGGACAGGGGATGTGCAGTATTTT,CASSWTGDVQYF
TRBV7-6,NA,NA,TRBJ2-2,TGTGCCAGCAGCGAACGGGAAGCCGGGGAGCTGTTTTTT,CASSEREAGELFF
TRBV5-1,NA,NA,TRBJ1-2,TGCGCCAGCAGCTCGATGCAGGGATTTGAAGGCTACACCTTC,CASSSMQGFEGYTF
TRBV5-1,NA,TRBD1,TRBJ2-7,TGCGCCAGCAGCTTGGACCCGACAGGGGGCTCCTACGAGCAGTACTTC,CASSLDPTGGSYEQYF
TRBV28,NA,TRBD1,TRBJ1-6,TGTGCCAGCAGTCCGCCTCAGGGGGCGAGTTCACCCCTCCACTTT,CASSPPQGASSPLHF
TRBV5-5,NA,NA,TRBJ1-5,TGTGCCAGCAGCTTGGATCCGGGGGGAGCCCAGCATTTT,CASSLDPGGAQHF
TRBV18,NA,NA,TRBJ1-2,TGTGCCAGCTCACCACGACAGGTCCTGGGGTATGGCTACACCTTC,CASSPRQVLGYGYTF
TRBV14,NA,NA,TRBJ1-1,TGTGCCAGCAGCCCCCCCTCGGTGCACACTGAAGCTTTCTTT,CASSPPSVHTEAFF
TRBV11-2,NA,TRBD1,TRBJ2-7,TGTGCCAGCAGCCCTGGGACAGGCCTCTACGAGCAGTACTTC,CASSPGTGLYEQYF
TRBV5-4,NA,TRBD2,TRBJ2-7,TGTGCCAGCAGCCCGGGACTAGCGGTCATTTCCTACGAGCAGTACTTC,CASSPGLAVISYEQYF
TRBV3-1/TRBV3-2,few,TRBD2,TRBJ2-7,TGTGCCAGCAGCCAGAGCGCGGGAGGGCCTTTCGAGCAGTACTTC,CASSQSAGGPFEQYF
TRBV28,NA,NA,TRBJ2-7,TGTGCCAGCAGTTCCGGGACACTTTCCTACGAGCAGTACTTC,CASSSGTLSYEQYF
TRBV10-3,NA,NA,TRBJ1-1,TGTGCCATCAGTATACAGCAGAACACTGAAGCTTTCTTT,CAISIQQNTEAFF
TRBV2,NA,TRBD1,TRBJ1-2,TGTGCCAGCAGCGTGGACAGGGTCCTAGCTAACTATGGCTACACCTTC,CASSVDRVLANYGYTF
TRBV7-6,NA,TRBD1,TRBJ2-7,TGTGCCAGCAGCACGGGGACAGGGCTGGACGAGCAGTACTTC,CASSTGTGLDEQYF